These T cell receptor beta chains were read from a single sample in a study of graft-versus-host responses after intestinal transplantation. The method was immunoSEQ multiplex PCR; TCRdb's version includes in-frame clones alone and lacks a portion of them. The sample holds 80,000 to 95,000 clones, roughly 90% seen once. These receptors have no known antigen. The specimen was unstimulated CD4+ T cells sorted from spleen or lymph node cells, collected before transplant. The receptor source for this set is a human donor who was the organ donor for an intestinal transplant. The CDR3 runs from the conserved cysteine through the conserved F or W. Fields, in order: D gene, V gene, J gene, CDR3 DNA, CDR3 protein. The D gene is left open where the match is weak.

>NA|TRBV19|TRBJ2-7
TGTGCCAGTAGTACCGACAGGAGCTCCTACGAGCAGTACTTC
CASSTDRSSYEQYF
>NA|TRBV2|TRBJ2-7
TGTGCCAGCTCGGAAGAGGCGGCCGGAGTGAACGAGCAGTACTTC
CASSEEAAGVNEQYF
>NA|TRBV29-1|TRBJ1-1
TGCAGCACCGTGGGGGGAAACACTGAAGCTTTCTTT
CSTVGGNTEAFF
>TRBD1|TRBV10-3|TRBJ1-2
TGTGCCATCAGTGAGTCACCCCGGGACAGGACCTATGGCTACACCTTC
CAISESPRDRTYGYTF
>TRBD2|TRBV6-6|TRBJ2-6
TGTGCCAGCAGGCCGGGGGGTCCTGGGGCCAACGTCCTGACTTTC
CASRPGGPGANVLTF
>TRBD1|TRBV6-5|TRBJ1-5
TGTGCCAGCAGTTCTGGACAGGGGGGCAATCAGCCCCAGCATTTT
CASSSGQGGNQPQHF
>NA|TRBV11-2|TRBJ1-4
TGTGCCAGCAGGCGAAGGGGTGGGCACCCAACTAATGAAAAACTGTTTTTT
CASRRRGGHPTNEKLFF
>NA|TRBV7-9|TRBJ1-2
TGTGCCAGCAGCCCCCCGGGGGAACGTGGCTACACCTTC
CASSPPGERGYTF
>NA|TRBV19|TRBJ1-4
TGTGCCAGTAGTATTGACACATATGAAAAACTGTTTTTT
CASSIDTYEKLFF
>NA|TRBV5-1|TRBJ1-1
TGCGCCAGCAGGCCACAGGAGAACACTGAAGCTTTCTTT
CASRPQENTEAFF